The clone carrying this T cell receptor beta chain was detected a few times. Source study methods: Nucleated cell counts were estimated from reference gene primer amplification. The assay was immunoSEQ multiplex PCR, and TCRdb's table has in-frame clones only and misses some. V and J calls and clone size are copied from that table; D and trimming were computed from the DNA. The sample contains some 80,000 clones, about nine tenths of which appear only once. The entry originates in a study of blood T cell repertoires in COVID-19. Background on the study: Spain, Italy and the United States supplied samples that represented acute and convalescent COVID-19. T cells, B-cell-depleted T cells, or PBMCs provided the cDNA or gDNA that served as material.

CDR1 and CDR2 from the germline V gene are WNHNN and SYGVQD (reference sequence). With 4 bases clipped from V and 0 bases from J, the junction kept 7 bases outside the gene matches. This CDR3 has 17 residues. The rearrangement uses TRBV10-1 and TRBJ2-2, with 8 bases identical to TRBD1. Sequencing was carried out using peripheral blood. The origin of this receptor is a man in his fifties with active or convalescent COVID-19. DNA for the CDR3: TGCGCCAGCAGTGGAGGGAGGACAGGGCCGAACACCGGGGAGCTGTTTTTT. Amino acids: CASSGGRTGPNTGELFF.